This T cell receptor (beta chain) was captured in a study of graft-versus-host responses after intestinal transplantation. Method: immunoSEQ multiplex PCR; TCRdb's copy keeps in-frame clones and lacks some. The sample contains 100,000 or so clones, 90% to 95% of which appear only once. This clone showed up just once. The antigen remains undetermined. The source material was unstimulated CD8+ T cells sorted from spleen or lymph node cells, sampled before intestinal transplant. The receptor's source is a human donor who received an intestinal transplant.

In DNA form, the CDR3 reads TGTGCCAGCACCGAGAGAGTGGGACTCAAACTGGGTACTAATGAAAAACTGTTTTTT. Protein product: CASTERVGLKLGTNEKLFF. The rearrangement uses TRBV6-8 and TRBJ1-4; the D gene is possibly TRBD1 (5 bases). The CDR3 length is 19 residues. Germline CDR1 and CDR2: MNHGY and SAAAGT. Trimming stripped 7 bases from V and 2 bases from J, with 26 bases between.